The 31 T cell receptor beta chains below were found in one sample sequenced in a study of OX40 agonist ivuxolimab in advanced cancers. Measured with immunoSEQ multiplex PCR; TCRdb has only the in-frame clones, and not every one. The sample lists about 61,000 clones; 86% were seen once. Source: CD4+ or CD8+ T cells sorted from blood, taken in a trial of the OX40 agonist ivuxolimab. These receptors all stem from an adult with an advanced solid tumor such as melanoma, head and neck, liver or kidney cancer.

V usage is TRBV7-2 and J usage is TRBJ2-7; possible D gene TRBD1, 5 bases. Germline assignment: CDR1 SGHTA and CDR2 FQGNSA. The CDR3 totals 15 residues. Trimming cost V 2 bases and J 2 bases, with 13 bases left between them. CDR3 nucleotides: TGTGCCAGCAGCTTATCCCCGACAGTGACCTACGAGCAGTACTTC. Its translation: CASSLSPTVTYEQYF.

V and J are TRBV5-4 and TRBJ2-7; D tentatively reads TRBD1 or TRBD2 (7 bases each). CDR1 and CDR2 (germline): SGHNT, YYREEE (reference sequence). V dropped 4 bases and J dropped 9 bases, with 14 bases sitting between them. The CDR3 is made up of 12 amino acids. In DNA, the CDR3 is TGTGCCAGCAGCCCAGGGGGGGGTTGGCAGTACTTC. Its translation: CASSPGGGWQYF.

This chain joins TRBV4-1 and TRBJ2-7; 9 nucleotides agree with TRBD2. Germline assignment: CDR1 MGHRA and CDR2 YSYEKL. The V and J ends lost 3 bases and 3 bases, in that order; junction bases with no gene match: 3. This CDR3 is 14 amino acids long. The chain's CDR3 is CASSQTSGLYEQYF. CDR3 DNA: TGCGCCAGCAGCCAGACTAGCGGACTCTACGAGCAGTACTTC.

This clone was detected once. The genes are TRBV9 and TRBJ2-2; D perhaps matches TRBD1 (6 bases). The germline CDR1 and CDR2 sequences are SGDLS and YYNGEE. V was clipped by 6 bases and J by 1 base, with 22 bases between them. This CDR3 is 18 amino acids long. The CDR3: CASTSGVFGTGNTGELFF. The CDR3 DNA reads as TGTGCCAGCACCTCAGGGGTGTTCGGGACGGGGAACACCGGGGAGCTGTTTTTT. Using reference TRBV9 and TRBJ2-2 for the parts outside the CDR3, the full variable domain is DSGVTQTPKHLITATGQRVTLRCSPRSGDLSVYWYQQSLDQGLQFLIQYYNGEERAKGNILERFSAQQFPDLHSELNLSSLELGDSALYFCASTSGVFGTGNTGELFFGEGSRLTVL.

V usage is TRBV7-2 and J usage is TRBJ1-2; D uncertain. CDR3 length equals 14 residues. The germline CDR1 and CDR2 sequences are SGHTA and FQGNSA. V dropped 5 bases and J dropped 8 bases, with 18 bases sitting between them. CDR3 in DNA: TGTGCCAGCAGCCCAACCCTCGAGGCGGGAGGCTACACCTTC. This gives the protein CASSPTLEAGGYTF.

The chain carries TRBV7-2 and TRBJ2-1; either TRBD1 or TRBD2 may fit D (6 bases each). Trimming shortened V by 10 bases and J by 4 bases, and 17 bases separated the two germline ends. Germline V lookup: CDR1 SGHTA, CDR2 FQGNSA. The CDR3 has 14 amino acids. CDR3 residues: CATTPGGRYNEQFF. CDR3 nucleotides: TGTGCCACAACCCCCGGGGGCAGGTACAATGAGCAGTTCTTC.

V is TRBV29-1 and J is TRBJ2-7, with 8 positions matching TRBD2. The germline CDR1 and CDR2 sequences are SQVTM and ANQGSEA. V lost 4 bases, J lost 4 bases, and 12 bases stayed unmatched. There are 15 residues in the CDR3. This chain's CDR3 is CSVGGLAGGLYEQYF. CDR3 sequence (DNA): TGCAGCGTTGGGGGGCTGGCGGGGGGACTTTACGAGCAGTACTTC.

This clone was found once. The chain carries TRBV7-6 and TRBJ2-5; the match to TRBD2 covers 11 bases. Unmatched junction bases numbered 2, after V lost 0 bases and J lost 2 bases. Germline-derived CDR1 and CDR2 are SGHVS and FNYEAQ. CDR3 length: 16 amino acids. CDR3 loop: CASSLASGRVQETQYF. DNA of the CDR3: TGTGCCAGCAGCTTAGCTAGCGGGAGGGTACAAGAGACCCAGTACTTC.

This chain joins TRBV27 and TRBJ2-7; D remains unclear. CDR1 is MNHEY and CDR2 is SMNVEV in the germline V gene (reference sequence). The CDR3 sequence is 10 residues long. V lost 4 bases and J 5 bases, leaving 3 bases between the germline ends. This CDR3 reads CASSYHEQYF. The CDR3 coding sequence is TGTGCCAGCAGTTACCACGAGCAGTACTTC.

This clone has a single count. The chain joins TRBV6-6 to TRBJ1-3; D is undetermined. The CDR3 spans 11 residues. V gave up 0 bases and J gave up 10 bases, with 4 bases separating them. The germline V gene has CDR1 MNHNY and CDR2 SVGAGI (reference sequence). CDR3 DNA sequence: TGTGCCAGCAGTTACTCGGGAACCATATATTTT. It encodes CASSYSGTIYF.

The rearrangement links TRBV4-2 to TRBJ2-5; tentative D call: TRBD2 (6 bases). This CDR3 spans 16 amino acids. V dropped 1 base and J dropped 3 bases, with 15 bases sitting between them. The germline gives CDR1 LGHNA, CDR2 YNFKEQ. CDR3 amino acids: CASSQVASGGEETQYF. Written as DNA, the CDR3 is TGTGCCAGCAGCCAAGTGGCCAGCGGCGGGGAAGAGACCCAGTACTTC.

The chain carries TRBV9 and TRBJ2-3; 7 nucleotides agree with TRBD1. Germline values: CDR1 SGDLS, CDR2 YYNGEE. Unmatched junction bases numbered 8, after V lost 3 bases and J lost 1 base. This CDR3 is 16 amino acids long. The CDR3 sequence: CASSALGQPGTDTQYF. Written as DNA, the CDR3 is TGTGCCAGCAGCGCGCTGGGACAGCCCGGCACAGATACGCAGTATTTT.

The table lists this clone with a count of one. The gene calls are TRBV28 and TRBJ2-7, with a possible D match to TRBD1 (5 bases). The CDR3 is 12 residues long. Trimming took 6 bases from V and 2 from J, leaving 8 bases between them. CDR1 is MDHEN, CDR2 SYDVKM, per germline. The CDR3 region is CASSRAAYEQYF. CDR3 coding DNA: TGTGCCAGCAGCAGGGCCGCCTACGAGCAGTACTTC.

In this sample, this clone turned up once. CDR3 amino acids: CASSGGGVGRNEQFF. In DNA form, the CDR3 reads TGTGCCAGCTCAGGTGGTGGGGTTGGGCGAAATGAGCAGTTCTTC. J is TRBJ2-1 and V is TRBV6-6; D is undetermined. V dropped 8 bases and J dropped 7 bases, with 21 bases sitting between them. CDR3 length equals 15 residues. Looked up from germline, CDR1 is MNHNY and CDR2 is SVGAGI (reference sequence).

This chain links TRBV5-8 with TRBJ1-6; the D is unclear. Trimming took off 2 bases at V and 15 bases at J, with 6 bases between the two ends. Per germline, CDR1 SGHTS and CDR2 YDEGEE. The CDR3 has 10 residues. CDR3 sequence: CASSFAGLHF. CDR3 nucleotides: TGTGCCAGCAGCTTTGCTGGCCTCCACTTT.

This rearrangement joins TRBV6-1 to TRBJ2-6; 8 bases fit TRBD1. Trimming at V came to 1 base and at J to 4 bases, leaving 9 bases not matched to a gene. The germline V gene encodes CDR1 MNHNS and CDR2 SASEGT. The CDR3 spans 18 residues. For the CDR3, the DNA is TGTGCCAGCAGTGAAGTTGGCCAGGGGGCAGGAGGGGCCAACGTCCTGACTTTC. It is translated as CASSEVGQGAGGANVLTF.

The chain links TRBV2 to TRBJ2-7; D remains ambiguous. CDR1 is SNHLY, CDR2 FYNNEI, per germline. This CDR3 contains 12 residues. The germline V and J ends were trimmed by 6 bases and 0 bases, with 6 bases remaining between them. CDR3 nucleotides: TGTGCCAGCAGGAGGAGCTCCTACGAGCAGTACTTC. This sequence encodes CASRRSSYEQYF. Together with reference TRBV2 and TRBJ2-7, the CDR3 gives the full variable domain: EPEVTQTPSHQVTQMGQEVILRCVPISNHLYFYWYRQILGQKVEFLVSFYNNEISEKSEIFDDQFSVERPDGSNFTLKIRSTKLEDSAMYFCASRRSSYEQYFGPGTRLTVT.

The V and J genes are TRBV6-1 and TRBJ1-1; perhaps TRBD1 as D (5 bases). Germline CDR1 and CDR2: MNHNS and SASEGT. The CDR3 totals 11 residues. V was clipped by 8 bases and J by 5 bases, with 9 bases between them. Here the CDR3 reads CASRDPTEAFF. CDR3 bases: TGTGCCAGCCGGGACCCTACTGAAGCTTTCTTT.

This chain links TRBV28 with TRBJ1-4, with D possibly TRBD1 on 5 matching bases. The V end lost 6 bases, the J end lost 6 bases, and 11 bases lay between the germline ends. CDR3 length: 13 residues. CDR1 is MDHEN, CDR2 SYDVKM, per germline. Here the CDR3 reads CASRTTVHEKLFF. DNA of the CDR3: TGTGCCAGCAGAACGACAGTACATGAAAAACTGTTTTTT. Combining the CDR3 with reference TRBV28 and TRBJ1-4 gives the whole variable domain DVKVTQSSRYLVKRTGEKVFLECVQDMDHENMFWYRQDPGLGLRLIYFSYDVKMKEKGDIPEGYSVSREKKERFSLILESASTNQTSMYLCASRTTVHEKLFFGSGTQLSVL.

Here the CDR3 reads CASSPDREQYF. CDR3 sequence (DNA): TGTGCCAGCAGCCCAGACAGGGAGCAGTACTTC. The chain recombines TRBV7-2 with TRBJ2-7, with D perhaps TRBD1 (6 bases). Trimming shortened V by 5 bases and J by 7 bases, and 9 bases separated the two germline ends. The CDR3 length is 11 residues. The germline V gene encodes CDR1 SGHTA and CDR2 FQGNSA.

The V and J genes are TRBV7-9 and TRBJ2-6, with D possibly being TRBD1 (6 bases). The V gene's germline CDR1 is SEHNR and CDR2 FQNEAQ (reference sequence). V lost 6 bases, J lost 0 bases, and 18 bases lay in between. CDR3 length: 18 amino acids. The CDR3: CASRYTGLNLSGANVLTF. In DNA, the CDR3 is TGTGCCAGCAGGTATACAGGGCTTAATCTCTCTGGGGCCAACGTCCTGACTTTC. Full variable domain (outside the CDR3, taken from reference TRBV7-9 and TRBJ2-6): DTGVSQNPRHKITKRGQNVTFRCDPISEHNRLYWYRQTLGQGPEFLTYFQNEAQLEKSRLLSDRFSAERPKGSFSTLEIQRTEQGDSAMYLCASRYTGLNLSGANVLTFGAGSRLTVL.

This sequence joins TRBV6-4 and TRBJ2-3, with D possibly being TRBD1 or TRBD2 (5 bases each). The germline CDR1 and CDR2 sequences are MRHNA and SNTAGT. V lost 4 bases, J lost 6 bases, and 11 bases lay in between. CDR3 length: 13 amino acids. The CDR3 coding sequence is TGTGCCAGCAGTGGGCAGGGCGGGGATACGCAGTATTTT. It yields the protein CASSGQGGDTQYF.

The chain is built from TRBV27 and TRBJ2-3; D perhaps matches TRBD2 (6 bases). Germline V gives CDR1 MNHEY, CDR2 SMNVEV (reference sequence). Trimming left V 2 bases short and J 10 bases short, with 13 bases between. The CDR3 runs to 13 residues. For the CDR3, the DNA is TGTGCCAGCAGTTTAGGAGGGTTTACCGCGCAGTATTTT. Its translation: CASSLGGFTAQYF.

The chain recombines TRBV28 with TRBJ2-1; D call uncertain. Trimming took 8 bases from V and 4 from J, leaving 6 bases between them. Germline V gene lookup returns CDR1 MDHEN and CDR2 SYDVKM. The CDR3 contains 11 residues. CDR3 residues: CASGPYNEQFF. CDR3 DNA: TGTGCCAGCGGGCCATACAATGAGCAGTTCTTC.

The V and J genes are TRBV5-6 and TRBJ2-7; TRBD2 matches 8 bases. The CDR3 has 13 residues. With V trimmed by 2 bases and J by 3 bases, 1 base remained unmatched. The V gene's germline CDR1 is SGHDT and CDR2 YYEEEE. The chain's CDR3 is CASSFGGDYEQYF. DNA of the CDR3: TGTGCCAGCAGCTTCGGGGGGGACTACGAGCAGTACTTC. Full variable domain (remainder filled in from reference TRBV5-6 and TRBJ2-7): DAGVTQSPTHLIKTRGQQVTLRCSPKSGHDTVSWYQQALGQGPQFIFQYYEEEERQRGNFPDRFSGHQFPNYSSELNVNALLLGDSALYLCASSFGGDYEQYFGPGTRLTVT.

This rearrangement joins TRBV5-4 to TRBJ2-5; D is ambiguous. Germline CDR1 SGHNT, CDR2 YYREEE (reference sequence). The germline V and J ends were trimmed by 1 base and 5 bases, with 15 bases remaining between them. The CDR3 sequence is 15 residues long. The CDR3 sequence is CASSLMGGDLETQYF. CDR3 DNA: TGTGCCAGCAGCTTGATGGGCGGAGATCTCGAGACCCAGTACTTC. Combining the CDR3 with reference TRBV5-4 and TRBJ2-5 gives the whole variable domain ETGVTQSPTHLIKTRGQQVTLRCSSQSGHNTVSWYQQALGQGPQFIFQYYREEENGRGNFPPRFSGLQFPNYSSELNVNALELDDSALYLCASSLMGGDLETQYFGPGTRLLVL.

The sample holds a few counts of this clone. The genes are TRBV18 and TRBJ2-7; D assignment may be TRBD1 or TRBD2 (7 bases each). The V gene lost 6 bases and the J gene lost 0 bases, with 15 bases spanning the gap. CDR1 KGHSH and CDR2 LQKENI come from the germline V gene. The length of the CDR3 is 15 residues. Here the CDR3 reads CASSWGGGASYEQYF. In DNA, the CDR3 is TGTGCCAGCTCCTGGGGAGGGGGCGCCTCCTACGAGCAGTACTTC. Full variable domain (outside the CDR3, taken from reference TRBV18 and TRBJ2-7): NAGVMQNPRHLVRRRGQEARLRCSPMKGHSHVYWYRQLPEEGLKFMVYLQKENIIDESGMPKERFSAEFPKEGPSILRIQQVVRGDSAAYFCASSWGGGASYEQYFGPGTRLTVT.

CDR3 DNA: TGTGCCAGCAGTTCCACTCCGGGGAGATGGTATGGCTACACCTTC. Protein sequence: CASSSTPGRWYGYTF. The chain has TRBV6-6 and TRBJ1-2; no clear D. The V end lost 4 bases, the J end lost 5 bases, and 17 bases lay between the germline ends. This CDR3 has 15 amino acids. Germline V CDR1 and CDR2: MNHNY, SVGAGI (reference sequence).

The V call is TRBV18, the J call TRBJ1-2; D remains unclear. The V gene lost 4 bases and the J gene lost 5 bases, with 11 bases spanning the gap. There are 13 residues in the CDR3. Per the germline V gene, CDR1 is KGHSH and CDR2 is LQKENI. The CDR3 bases are TGTGCCAGCTCACTAGGGAGGGCTTATGGCTACACCTTC. Residues: CASSLGRAYGYTF.

The chain employs TRBV6-5 and TRBJ2-7; 9 bases line up with TRBD1. The trim removed 5 bases at V and 9 bases at J, leaving 11 bases unmatched. There are 14 residues in the CDR3. Germline CDR1 is MNHEY and CDR2 is SVGAGI. CDR3 coding DNA: TGTGCCAGCAGTCATGACAGGGGGACTACGGGGCAGTACTTC. It codes for CASSHDRGTTGQYF.

The CDR3 bases are TGCGCCAGCAGCCAAGAAGTGGAGGGGTCCGGGGAGCTGTTTTTT. The encoded protein is CASSQEVEGSGELFF. The chain employs TRBV4-3 and TRBJ2-2, with D possibly matching TRBD2 (6 bases). This CDR3 region has 15 residues. Germline assignment: CDR1 LGHNA and CDR2 YSLEER. V gave up 0 bases and J gave up 6 bases, with 11 bases separating them.